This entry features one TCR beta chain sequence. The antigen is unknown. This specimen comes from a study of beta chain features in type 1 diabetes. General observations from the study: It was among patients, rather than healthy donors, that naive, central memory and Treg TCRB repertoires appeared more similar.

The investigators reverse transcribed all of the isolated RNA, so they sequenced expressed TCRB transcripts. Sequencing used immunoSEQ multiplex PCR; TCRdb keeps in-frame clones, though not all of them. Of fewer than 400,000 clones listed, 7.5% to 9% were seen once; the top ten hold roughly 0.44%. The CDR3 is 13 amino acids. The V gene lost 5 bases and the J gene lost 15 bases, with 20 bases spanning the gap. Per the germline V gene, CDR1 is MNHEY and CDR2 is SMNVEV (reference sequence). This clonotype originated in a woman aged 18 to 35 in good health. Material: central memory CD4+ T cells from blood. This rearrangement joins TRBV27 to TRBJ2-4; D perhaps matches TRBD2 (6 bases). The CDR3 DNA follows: TGTGCCAGCAGTGAATTGGGAGGAGGGATGCGGTACTTC. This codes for CASSELGGGMRYF.